This TCR beta chain was identified during a study of blood T cells in healthy people across ages. This clonotype came up a few times. Primed by a sample-barcoded 5' primer and a J-beta primer mix, a second PCR proceeded for about 6 to 11 cycles. TCRdb re-called the 5' RACE reads through MiXCR, storing one row per CDR3 protein. The sample lists about 570,000 distinct CDR3 sequences, about 25% occurring once. Germline-derived CDR1 and CDR2 are ENHRY and SYGVKD. Trimming shortened V by 0 bases and J by 2 bases, and 16 bases separated the two germline ends. The CDR3 runs to 17 residues. Another study also made use of these data, one on T cells of mothers and their children.

This rearrangement joins TRBV10-3 to TRBJ2-5; a weak D match, TRBD2 (6 bases). Sequencing was carried out using blood. This TCR was sampled from a boy younger than 10 in good health. CDR3 residues: CAISESFSGEVQETQYF. The DNA for the CDR3 is TGTGCCATCAGTGAGTCTTTTTCGGGAGAAGTACAAGAGACCCAGTACTTC.